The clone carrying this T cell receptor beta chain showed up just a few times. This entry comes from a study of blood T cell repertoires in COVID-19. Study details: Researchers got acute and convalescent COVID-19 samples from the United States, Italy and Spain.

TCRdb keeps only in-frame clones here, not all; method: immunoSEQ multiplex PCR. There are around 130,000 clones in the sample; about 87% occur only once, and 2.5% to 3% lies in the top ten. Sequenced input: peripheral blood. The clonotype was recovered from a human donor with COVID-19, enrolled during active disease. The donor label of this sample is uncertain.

CDR3 residues: CASSYSISAARGTQYF. The CDR3 coding sequence is TGTGCCAGCAGTTACTCGATTTCCGCGGCGCGGGGGACCCAGTACTTC. V usage is TRBV6-5 and J usage is TRBJ2-5; the D gene is possibly TRBD2 (6 bases). The V end was cut by 0 bases, the J end by 7 bases, with 18 bases between. Germline-derived CDR1 and CDR2 are MNHEY and SVGAGI. The CDR3 has 16 residues.